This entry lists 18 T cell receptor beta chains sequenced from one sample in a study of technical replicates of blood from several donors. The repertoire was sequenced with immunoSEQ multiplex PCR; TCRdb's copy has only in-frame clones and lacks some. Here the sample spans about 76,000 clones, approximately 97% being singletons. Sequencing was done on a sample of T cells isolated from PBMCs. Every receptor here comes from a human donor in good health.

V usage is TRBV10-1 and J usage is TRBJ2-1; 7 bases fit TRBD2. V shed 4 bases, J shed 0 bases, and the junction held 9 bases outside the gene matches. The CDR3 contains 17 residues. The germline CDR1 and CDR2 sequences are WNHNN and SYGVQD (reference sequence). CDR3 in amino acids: CASSGSGPWSSYNEQFF. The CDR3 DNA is TGCGCCAGCAGTGGTAGCGGGCCCTGGAGCTCCTACAATGAGCAGTTCTTC.

This CDR3 is CASSQELSLPLHF. The CDR3 DNA sequence: TGCGCCAGCAGCCAAGAGTTGAGCCTTCCCCTCCACTTT. V usage is TRBV4-1 and J usage is TRBJ1-6; D is unresolved. The CDR3 covers 13 residues. Germline loops: CDR1 MGHRA, CDR2 YSYEKL. V was trimmed by 0 bases and J by 13 bases, leaving 10 bases between them.

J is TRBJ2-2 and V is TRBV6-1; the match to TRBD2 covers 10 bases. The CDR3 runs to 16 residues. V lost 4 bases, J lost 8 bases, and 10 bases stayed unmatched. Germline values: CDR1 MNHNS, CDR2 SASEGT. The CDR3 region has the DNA TGTGCCAGCAGTGCGCCGGGACTAGCGACGGAGGGGGAGCTGTTTTTT. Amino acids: CASSAPGLATEGELFF.

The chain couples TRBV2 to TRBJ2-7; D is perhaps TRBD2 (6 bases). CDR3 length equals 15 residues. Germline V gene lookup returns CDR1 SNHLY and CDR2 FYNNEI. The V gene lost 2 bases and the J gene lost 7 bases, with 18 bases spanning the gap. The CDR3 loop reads CASSEWSGGGGEQYF. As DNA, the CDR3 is TGTGCCAGCAGTGAATGGTCAGGCGGTGGGGGGGAGCAGTACTTC.

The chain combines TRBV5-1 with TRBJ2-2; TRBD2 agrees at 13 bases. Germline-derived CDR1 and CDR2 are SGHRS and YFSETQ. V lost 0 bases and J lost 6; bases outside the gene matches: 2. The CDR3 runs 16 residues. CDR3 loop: CASSLAGLAGAGELFF. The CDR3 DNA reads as TGCGCCAGCAGCTTGGCCGGACTAGCGGGGGCCGGGGAGCTGTTTTTT.

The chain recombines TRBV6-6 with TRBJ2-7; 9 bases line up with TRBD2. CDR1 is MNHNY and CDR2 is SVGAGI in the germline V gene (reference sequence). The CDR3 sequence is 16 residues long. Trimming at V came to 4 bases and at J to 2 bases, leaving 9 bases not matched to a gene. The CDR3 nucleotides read TGTGCCAGCAGTTTACGATCCGTAGCGGGAGCCTACGAGCAGTACTTC. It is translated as CASSLRSVAGAYEQYF.

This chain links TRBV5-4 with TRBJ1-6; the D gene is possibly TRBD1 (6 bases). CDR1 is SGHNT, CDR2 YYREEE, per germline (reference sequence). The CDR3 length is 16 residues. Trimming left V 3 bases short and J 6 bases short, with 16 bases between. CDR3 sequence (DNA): TGTGCCAGCAGCTCTTCGGCCGGGACAAGTAATTCACCCCTCCACTTT. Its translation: CASSSSAGTSNSPLHF.

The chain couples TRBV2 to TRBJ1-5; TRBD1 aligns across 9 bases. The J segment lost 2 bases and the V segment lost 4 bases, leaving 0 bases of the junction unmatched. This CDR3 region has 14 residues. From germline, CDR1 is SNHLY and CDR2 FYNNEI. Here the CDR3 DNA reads TGTGCCAGCAGTGGGACAGGGGGCAATCAGCCCCAGCATTTT. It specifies CASSGTGGNQPQHF.

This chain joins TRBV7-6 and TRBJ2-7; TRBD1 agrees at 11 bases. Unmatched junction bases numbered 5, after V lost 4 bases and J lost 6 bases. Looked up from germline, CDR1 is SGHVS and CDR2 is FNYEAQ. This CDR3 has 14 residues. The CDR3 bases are TGTGCCAGCAGCTCCCCCGGGACAGGGGGCGAGCAGTACTTC. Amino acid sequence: CASSSPGTGGEQYF. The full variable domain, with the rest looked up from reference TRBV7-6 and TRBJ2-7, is GAGVSQSPRYKVTKRGQDVALRCDPISGHVSLYWYRQALGQGPEFLTYFNYEAQQDKSGLPNDRFSAERPEGSISTLTIQRTEQRDSAMYRCASSSPGTGGEQYFGPGTRLTVT.

The CDR3 DNA sequence: TGCGCCAGCAGCTTCGGGTTCACAACCATGAACACTGAAGCTTTCTTT. Translated: CASSFGFTTMNTEAFF. J is TRBJ1-1 and V is TRBV5-1, with D unresolved. Germline-derived CDR1 and CDR2 are SGHRS and YFSETQ. Trimming removed 2 bases at V and 0 bases at J, with 14 bases between. This CDR3 spans 16 amino acids.

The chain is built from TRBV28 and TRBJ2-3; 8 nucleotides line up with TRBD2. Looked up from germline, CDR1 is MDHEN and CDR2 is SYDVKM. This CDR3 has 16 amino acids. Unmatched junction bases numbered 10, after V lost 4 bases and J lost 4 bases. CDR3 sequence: CASSSISGIGADTQYF. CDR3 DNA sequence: TGTGCCAGCAGTTCCATTAGCGGGATAGGTGCAGATACGCAGTATTTT. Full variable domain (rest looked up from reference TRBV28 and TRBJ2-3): DVKVTQSSRYLVKRTGEKVFLECVQDMDHENMFWYRQDPGLGLRLIYFSYDVKMKEKGDIPEGYSVSREKKERFSLILESASTNQTSMYLCASSSISGIGADTQYFGPGTRLTVL.

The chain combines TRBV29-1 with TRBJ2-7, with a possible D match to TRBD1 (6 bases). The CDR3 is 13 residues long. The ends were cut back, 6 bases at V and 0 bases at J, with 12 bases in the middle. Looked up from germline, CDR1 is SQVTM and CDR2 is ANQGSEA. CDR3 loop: CSVSDRSSYEQYF. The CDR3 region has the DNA TGCAGCGTATCGGACAGAAGCTCCTACGAGCAGTACTTC.

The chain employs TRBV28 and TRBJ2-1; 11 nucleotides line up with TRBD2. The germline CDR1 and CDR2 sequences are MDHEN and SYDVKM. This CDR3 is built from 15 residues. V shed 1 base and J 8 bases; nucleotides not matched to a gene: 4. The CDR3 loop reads CASSLFGSGRDEQFF. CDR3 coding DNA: TGTGCCAGCAGTTTATTCGGTAGCGGGAGGGATGAGCAGTTCTTC.

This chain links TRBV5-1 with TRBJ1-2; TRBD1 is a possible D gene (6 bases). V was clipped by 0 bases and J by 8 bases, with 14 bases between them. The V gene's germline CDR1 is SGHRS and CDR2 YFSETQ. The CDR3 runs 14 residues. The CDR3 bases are TGCGCCAGCAGCTTGGCTAGTAGGGGGAGCGGCTACACCTTC. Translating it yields CASSLASRGSGYTF.

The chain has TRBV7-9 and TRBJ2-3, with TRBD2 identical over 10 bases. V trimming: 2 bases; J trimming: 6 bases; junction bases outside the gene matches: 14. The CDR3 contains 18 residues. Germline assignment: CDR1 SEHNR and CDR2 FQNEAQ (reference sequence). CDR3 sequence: CASSLQKSVSGRSDTQYF. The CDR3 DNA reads TGTGCCAGCAGCTTACAAAAAAGCGTTAGCGGGAGGTCGGATACGCAGTATTTT.

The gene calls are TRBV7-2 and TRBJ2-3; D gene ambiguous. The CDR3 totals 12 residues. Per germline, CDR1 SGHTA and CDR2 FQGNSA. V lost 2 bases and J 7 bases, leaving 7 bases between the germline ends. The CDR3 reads CASSLSLNTQYF. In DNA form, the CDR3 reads TGTGCCAGCAGCTTATCACTGAATACGCAGTATTTT.

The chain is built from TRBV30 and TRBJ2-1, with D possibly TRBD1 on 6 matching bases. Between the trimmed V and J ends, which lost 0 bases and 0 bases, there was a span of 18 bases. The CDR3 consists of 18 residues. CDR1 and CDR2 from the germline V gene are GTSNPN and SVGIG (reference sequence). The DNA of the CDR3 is TGTGCCTGGAGTGTAAGTAGGTGGGGGCCGAGCTCCTACAATGAGCAGTTCTTC. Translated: CAWSVSRWGPSSYNEQFF.

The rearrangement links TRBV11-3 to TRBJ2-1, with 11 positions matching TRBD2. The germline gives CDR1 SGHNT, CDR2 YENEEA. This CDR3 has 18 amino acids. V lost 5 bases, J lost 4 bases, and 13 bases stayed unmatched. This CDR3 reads CASSQSGNRLAGYNEQFF. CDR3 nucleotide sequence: TGTGCCAGCAGCCAATCAGGAAACCGACTAGCGGGGTACAATGAGCAGTTCTTC.